This T cell receptor (beta chain) was recorded in a study of lymphopenia after photon versus proton radiotherapy. Study-wide points: After lymphocyte nadir, photon-treated repertoires showed oligoclonal expansion, especially CD8+ Temra. Better survival with proton therapy was suggested as possible, not demonstrated. Proton therapy kept repertoires fairly stable, unlike photons, which gained effector/memory cells. In patients who died, overall survival fell as post-nadir TCR diversity dropped more.

Details on this clone: Antigen unknown.

The repertoire was sequenced with immunoSEQ multiplex PCR; TCRdb's copy has only in-frame clones and lacks some. The table shows over 15,000 clones, with 90% to 95% occurring only once. This receptor was obtained from a man in his 60s with pancreatic cancer. The specimen comprised peripheral blood, sampled from a patient treated with photon-based radiotherapy.

CDR3 coding DNA: TGTGCCAGCAGCTTAGCAGCGCGACTGGTGGATGGGGAGCAGTTCTTC. The encoded protein is CASSLAARLVDGEQFF. This rearrangement joins TRBV7-6 to TRBJ2-1, with D uncertain. In germline, CDR1 is SGHVS, CDR2 FNYEAQ. CDR3 length: 16 residues. Trimming cost V 0 bases and J 10 bases, with 19 bases left between them. Using reference TRBV7-6 and TRBJ2-1 for the parts outside the CDR3, the full variable domain is GAGVSQSPRYKVTKRGQDVALRCDPISGHVSLYWYRQALGQGPEFLTYFNYEAQQDKSGLPNDRFSAERPEGSISTLTIQRTEQRDSAMYRCASSLAARLVDGEQFFGPGTRLTVL.